This T cell receptor (beta chain) was sequenced for a study of T cells expressing NK-cell markers. Across the study: The TCR beta repertoires originated in sorted CD3+CD56+NKG2C+, CD3+CD56+NKG2C- and CD3+CD56-NKG2C+ T cells. Study-wide results and limits: In a few donors, dominant clonotypes made up about 25-60.1% of CD3+CD56-NKG2C+ cells.

TCRdb re-called the 5' RACE reads; one entry per CDR3 protein, DNA not given. The sample includes roughly 450,000 distinct CDR3 sequences. The CDR3 covers 16 residues. About this clonotype: Its antigen is still unknown.

V is TRBV21-1 and J is TRBJ2-7; TCRdb's D gene call, TRBD1, goes unchecked for lack of DNA. TRBV21-1 is a pseudogene. The TCR comes from a woman in her fifties or sixties in good health. The sequencing sample was made of blood T cells: a sorted CD56 or NKG2C T cell subset, CD4+ or CD8+ T cells, or bulk PBMC T cells (not recorded which). The CDR3 reads CASSKAGARGAYEQYF.